Here is one T cell receptor (beta chain) with its context. Its antigen is currently not known. It has no much larger one-base neighbor in the sample; base qualities were not kept. The sample comes from a study of T cell responses to AZD1222 COVID-19 vaccine (dated by TCRdb to the early 2020s). Turning to the overall study: Because spike-specific TCR depth and breadth did not differ between the two schedules, AZD1222 recipients who got a second dose at roughly 4 weeks were pooled with those who got a second dose at roughly 12 weeks. A total of 240 or so trial participants underwent TCR sequencing, of whom more than 200 had received two doses of AZD1222 and 26 had received two doses of the MenACWY control vaccine. Trial participants were enrolled by age into 18-55, 56-69 and 70-plus year subgroups, with around 150, 28 and 57 TCR-sequenced participants respectively. What the authors observed across the whole study: Vaccine-associated CD4 TCRs spanned the whole spike protein, with dominant responses in regions 160-218 and 743-854. In the small 56-69-year group, the increase in depth fell short of significance, most likely because of low power. No day 14 peak-response samples were available, so repertoires were characterized only after the peak T cell response. After two AZD1222 doses, spike-specific TCR breadth and depth were significantly higher than at day 0 and than in MenACWY recipients. Conclusions about previously exposed vaccinees are limited because only six or seven AZD1222 recipients were SARS-CoV-2 seropositive at baseline. Reportedly, close to half of the unique spike-specific TCRs recognized epitopes lying outside the regions that are mutated in the B.1.351 and B.1.1.7 variants. Most participants were white British and females outnumbered males, and the authors suggested that clonal diversity may have been underestimated.

The label giving this sample's time point can be read as: baseline before first vaccination. Samples from vaccinated people were obtained from the UK trials COV001 and COV002, which included a single-blind randomized controlled phase 2/3 trial of AZD1222 (ChAdOx1 nCoV-19) in healthy adults. For TCRbeta chain sequencing, PBMC samples were collected from trial participants at day 0 and at day 28 after the second dose. The CDR3 regions of human TCRbeta chains were analyzed by immunosequencing. The published analysis was carried out like this. Repertoire TCRs were matched against a reference library of SARS-CoV-2-specific TCRs generated with the MIRA antigen-specificity platform. Breadth was defined as the fraction of unique TCRs that were SARS-CoV-2-associated, and depth was defined as the fraction of total T cells that were SARS-CoV-2-associated. Using the MIRA data, each spike-specific TCR was assigned both to the spike region to which the TCR was reactive and to a CD4 or CD8 class. Log10-transformed breadth and depth values were compared by one-way ANOVA with Sidak's multiple comparisons tests. TCRdb took this table from immuneACCESS and kept in-frame rearrangements with V and J called. Such tables lack part of the clones; where checked against another copy, unresolved V genes explain under half of the gap, and the rest is unexplained. Clone size and the V and J calls come from that table; the DNA yielded D and trimming. The sample table holds more than 95,000 clones, of which 90% to 95% were seen once. Clones ranked in the top ten supply under 3.5% of the sample.

The germline V gene (reference sequence) provides CDR1 WNHNN and CDR2 SYGVQD. From cysteine to phenylalanine, the CDR3 is 14 amino acids long. Of the read, only the CDR3 DNA is kept; its 42 bases are in frame from base 1. V gives up 4 bases and J gives up 1 base, and the segment between their germline ends measures 10 bases. The material was peripheral blood, obtained on day 0 of AZD1222 vaccination. The origin of this receptor is an adult in good health. The chain links TRBV10-1 with TRBJ1-1, and perhaps TRBD1 as D gene, on 5 matching bases. The CDR3 reads as follows: CASSASGGNTEAFF. The nucleotide sequence reads TGCGCCAGCAGTGCTTCGGGGGGGAACACTGAAGCTTTCTTT.